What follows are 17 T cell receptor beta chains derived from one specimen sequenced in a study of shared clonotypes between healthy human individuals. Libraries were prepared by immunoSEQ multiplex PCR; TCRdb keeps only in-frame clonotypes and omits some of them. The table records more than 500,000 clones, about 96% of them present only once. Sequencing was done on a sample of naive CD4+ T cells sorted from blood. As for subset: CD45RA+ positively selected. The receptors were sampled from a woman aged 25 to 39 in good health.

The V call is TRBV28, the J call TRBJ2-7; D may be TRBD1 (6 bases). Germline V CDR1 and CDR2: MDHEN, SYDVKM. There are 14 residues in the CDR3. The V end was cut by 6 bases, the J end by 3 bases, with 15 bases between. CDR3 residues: CASRPRGSGYEQYF. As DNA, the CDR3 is TGTGCCAGCAGACCCAGGGGTAGTGGCTACGAGCAGTACTTC.

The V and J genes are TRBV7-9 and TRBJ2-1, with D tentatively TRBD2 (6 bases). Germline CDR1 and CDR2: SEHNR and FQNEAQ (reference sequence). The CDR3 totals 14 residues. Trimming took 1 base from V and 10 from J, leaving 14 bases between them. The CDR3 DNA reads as TGTGCCAGCAGCTTAGGGGTATCGGGGGTGGAGCAGTTCTTC. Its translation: CASSLGVSGVEQFF. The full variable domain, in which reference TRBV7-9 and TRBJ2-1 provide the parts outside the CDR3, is DTGVSQNPRHKITKRGQNVTFRCDPISEHNRLYWYRQTLGQGPEFLTYFQNEAQLEKSRLLSDRFSAERPKGSFSTLEIQRTEQGDSAMYLCASSLGVSGVEQFFGPGTRLTVL.

The DNA of the CDR3 is TGCAGCGTGCAGAAGGCGAACTATGGCTACACCTTC. Translated: CSVQKANYGYTF. The rearrangement joins TRBV29-1 to TRBJ1-2, with no clear D. CDR3 length: 12 amino acids. Germline V gene lookup returns CDR1 SQVTM and CDR2 ANQGSEA. The V gene lost 6 bases and the J gene lost 2 bases, with 10 bases spanning the gap.

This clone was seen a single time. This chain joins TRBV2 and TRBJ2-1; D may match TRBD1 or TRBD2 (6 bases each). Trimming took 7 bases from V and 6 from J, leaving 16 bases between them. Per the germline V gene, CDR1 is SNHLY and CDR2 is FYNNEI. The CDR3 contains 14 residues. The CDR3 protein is CASTRGLVGNEQFF. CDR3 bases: TGTGCCAGCACCCGGGGGCTAGTTGGCAATGAGCAGTTCTTC.

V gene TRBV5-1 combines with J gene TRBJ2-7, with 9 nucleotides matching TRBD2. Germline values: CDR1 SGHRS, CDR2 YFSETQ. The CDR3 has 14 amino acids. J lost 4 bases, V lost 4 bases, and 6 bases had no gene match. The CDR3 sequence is CASSPGLAWYEQYF. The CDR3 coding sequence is TGCGCCAGCAGCCCGGGACTAGCTTGGTACGAGCAGTACTTC. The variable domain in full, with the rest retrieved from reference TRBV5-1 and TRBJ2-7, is KAGVTQTPRYLIKTRGQQVTLSCSPISGHRSVSWYQQTPGQGLQFLFEYFSETQRNKGNFPGRFSGRQFSNSRSEMNVSTLELGDSALYLCASSPGLAWYEQYFGPGTRLTVT.

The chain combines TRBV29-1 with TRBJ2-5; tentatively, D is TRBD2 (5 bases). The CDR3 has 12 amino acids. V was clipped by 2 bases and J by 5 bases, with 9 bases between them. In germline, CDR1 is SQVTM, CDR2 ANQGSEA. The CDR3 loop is CSVEIGGETQYF. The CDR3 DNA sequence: TGCAGCGTTGAAATAGGAGGCGAGACCCAGTACTTC.

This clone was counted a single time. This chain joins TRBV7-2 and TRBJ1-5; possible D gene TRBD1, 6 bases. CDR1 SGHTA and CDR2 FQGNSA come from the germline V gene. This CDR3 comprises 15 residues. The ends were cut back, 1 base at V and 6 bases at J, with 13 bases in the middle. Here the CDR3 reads CASSLDTGHPQPQHF. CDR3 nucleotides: TGTGCCAGCAGCTTAGACACAGGGCACCCTCAGCCCCAGCATTTT.

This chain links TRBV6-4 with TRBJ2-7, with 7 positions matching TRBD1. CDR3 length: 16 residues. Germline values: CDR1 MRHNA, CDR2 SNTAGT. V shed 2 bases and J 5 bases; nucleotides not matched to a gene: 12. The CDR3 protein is CASSDPTGYSFNEQYF. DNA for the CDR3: TGTGCCAGCAGTGACCCGACAGGGTACTCCTTCAACGAGCAGTACTTC.

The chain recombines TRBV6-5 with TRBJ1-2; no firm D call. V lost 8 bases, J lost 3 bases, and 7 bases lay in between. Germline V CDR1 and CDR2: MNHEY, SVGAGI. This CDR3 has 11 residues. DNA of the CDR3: TGTGCCAGCGGGCTGGACTATGGCTACACCTTC. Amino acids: CASGLDYGYTF.

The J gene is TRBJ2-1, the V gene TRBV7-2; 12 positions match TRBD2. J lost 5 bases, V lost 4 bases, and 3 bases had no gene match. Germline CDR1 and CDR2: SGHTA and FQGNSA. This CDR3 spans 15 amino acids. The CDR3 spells CASSWTSGANNEQFF. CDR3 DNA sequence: TGTGCCAGCAGCTGGACTAGCGGGGCCAACAATGAGCAGTTCTTC.

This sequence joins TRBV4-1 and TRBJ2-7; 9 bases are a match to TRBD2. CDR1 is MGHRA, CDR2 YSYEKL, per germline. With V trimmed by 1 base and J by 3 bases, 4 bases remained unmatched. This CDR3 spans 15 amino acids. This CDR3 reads CASSQGSGSHYEQYF. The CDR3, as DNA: TGCGCCAGCAGCCAAGGTAGCGGGAGCCACTACGAGCAGTACTTC.

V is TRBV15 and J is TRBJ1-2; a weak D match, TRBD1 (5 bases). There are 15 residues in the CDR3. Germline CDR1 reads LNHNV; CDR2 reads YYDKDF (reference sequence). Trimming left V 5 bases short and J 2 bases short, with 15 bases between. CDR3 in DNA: TGTGCCACCAGCCGACCGGGACGGGACAACTATGGCTACACCTTC. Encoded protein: CATSRPGRDNYGYTF.

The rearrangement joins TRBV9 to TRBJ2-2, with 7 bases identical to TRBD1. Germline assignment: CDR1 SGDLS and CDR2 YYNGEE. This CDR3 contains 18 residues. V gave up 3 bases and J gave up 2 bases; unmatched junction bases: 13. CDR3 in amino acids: CASSGVNEQGRNTGELFF. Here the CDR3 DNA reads TGTGCCAGCAGCGGTGTGAATGAACAGGGGCGAAACACCGGGGAGCTGTTTTTT. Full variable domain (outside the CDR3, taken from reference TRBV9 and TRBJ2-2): DSGVTQTPKHLITATGQRVTLRCSPRSGDLSVYWYQQSLDQGLQFLIQYYNGEERAKGNILERFSAQQFPDLHSELNLSSLELGDSALYFCASSGVNEQGRNTGELFFGEGSRLTVL.

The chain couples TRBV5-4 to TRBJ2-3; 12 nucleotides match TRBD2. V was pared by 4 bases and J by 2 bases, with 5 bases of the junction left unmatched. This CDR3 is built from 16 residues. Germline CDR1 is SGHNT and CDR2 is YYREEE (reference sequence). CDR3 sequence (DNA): TGTGCCAGCAGCCGAGGACTAGCGGGAACCACAGATACGCAGTATTTT. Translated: CASSRGLAGTTDTQYF.

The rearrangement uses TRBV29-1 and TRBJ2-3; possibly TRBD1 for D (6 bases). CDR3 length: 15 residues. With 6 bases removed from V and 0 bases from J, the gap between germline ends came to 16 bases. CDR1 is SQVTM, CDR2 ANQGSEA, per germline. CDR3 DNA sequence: TGCAGCGTGGGACATGTAAGTTCTAGCACAGATACGCAGTATTTT. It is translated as CSVGHVSSSTDTQYF.

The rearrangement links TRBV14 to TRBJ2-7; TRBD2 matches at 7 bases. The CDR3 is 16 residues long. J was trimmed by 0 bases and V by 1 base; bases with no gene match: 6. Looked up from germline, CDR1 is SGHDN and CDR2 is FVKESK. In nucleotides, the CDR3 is TGTGCCAGCAGCCAAGGGTGGGAGGGCCTCTCCTACGAGCAGTACTTC. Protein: CASSQGWEGLSYEQYF.

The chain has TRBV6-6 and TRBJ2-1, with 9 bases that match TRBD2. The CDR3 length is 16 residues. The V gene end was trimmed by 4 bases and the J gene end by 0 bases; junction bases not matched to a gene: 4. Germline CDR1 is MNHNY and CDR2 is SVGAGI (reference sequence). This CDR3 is CASSSGTSFSYNEQFF. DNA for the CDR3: TGTGCCAGCAGTTCCGGGACTAGCTTCTCCTACAATGAGCAGTTCTTC.